Listed here are 27 T cell receptor beta chains from one sample, sequenced in a study of cytomegalovirus exposure and HLA in healthy donors. A multiplex PCR was run with 60 Vbeta primers and 13 Jbeta primers. TCRdb's copy holds only in-frame clones and misses some; the assay was immunoSEQ multiplex PCR. The data hold more than 20,000 clones, with 75% to 80% observed a single time. The sample comprised PBMCs. The receptors originated from a male donor in good health and CMV-seronegative.

This chain connects TRBV2 to TRBJ2-5; D uncertain. Trimming left V 0 bases short and J 5 bases short, with 4 bases between. Germline CDR1 and CDR2: SNHLY and FYNNEI. There are 12 residues in the CDR3. The CDR3 reads CASSEAEETQYF. CDR3 nucleotide sequence: TGTGCCAGCAGTGAAGCCGAGGAGACCCAGTACTTC.

This chain links TRBV28 with TRBJ2-1; 8 bases fit TRBD2. The CDR3 totals 14 residues. V was pared by 11 bases and J by 5 bases, with 11 bases of the junction left unmatched. Per germline, CDR1 MDHEN and CDR2 SYDVKM. The CDR3 nucleotides read TGTGCCCACTCCGCCAGCGGGGGACACAATGAGCAGTTCTTC. Its protein product is CAHSASGGHNEQFF.

The chain combines TRBV9 with TRBJ2-3, with 8 bases that match TRBD2. The germline CDR1 and CDR2 sequences are SGDLS and YYNGEE. This CDR3 has 15 residues. V lost 4 bases and J lost 3; bases outside the gene matches: 7. CDR3 sequence (DNA): TGTGCCAGCAGCTCAGCGGGAGCACGAACAGATACGCAGTATTTT. Amino acids: CASSSAGARTDTQYF.

The V gene is TRBV28, the J gene TRBJ2-3; weak D call: TRBD2 (6 bases). This CDR3 has 15 amino acids. V lost 2 bases and J 4 bases, leaving 13 bases between the germline ends. In germline, CDR1 is MDHEN, CDR2 SYDVKM. The CDR3 DNA sequence: TGTGCCAGCAGTTTAGGGACCACGGGGGCAGATACGCAGTATTTT. Translation gives CASSLGTTGADTQYF.

This clone appeared a single time. The gene calls are TRBV2 and TRBJ2-5, with 13 positions matching TRBD2. This CDR3 comprises 16 residues. V was clipped by 5 bases and J by 3 bases; unmatched bases: 6. Germline loops: CDR1 SNHLY, CDR2 FYNNEI. As DNA, the CDR3 is TGTGCCAGCAGTTCCGGGACTAGCGGGAAAAAAGAGACCCAGTACTTC. This codes for CASSSGTSGKKETQYF.

As to this clone: Mismatch with germline at one junction end may stem from a read error. The chain has TRBV7-9 and TRBJ2-3; D is possibly TRBD2 (5 bases). The CDR3 runs 11 residues. The V gene's germline CDR1 is SEHNR and CDR2 FQNEAQ (reference sequence). Written as DNA, the CDR3 is TGTTCCAGCCTGGACTGGTATACGCAGTATTTT. Its protein product is CSSLDWYTQYF.

This clone was counted once. This rearrangement joins TRBV2 to TRBJ2-3; D possibly corresponds to TRBD2 (5 bases). Germline V CDR1 and CDR2: SNHLY, FYNNEI. The length of the CDR3 is 14 residues. Trimming removed 3 bases at V and 2 bases at J, with 9 bases between. In nucleotides, the CDR3 is TGTGCCAGCAGTGATTCGACTACCACAGATACGCAGTATTTT. It encodes CASSDSTTTDTQYF.

About this clone itself: Since a much larger clone is just one base distant, this may be a read error. V gene TRBV6-1 combines with J gene TRBJ2-7, with D possibly being TRBD1 (5 bases). This CDR3 contains 13 residues. Germline loops: CDR1 MNHNS, CDR2 SASEGT. The V end was cut by 4 bases, the J end by 3 bases, with 10 bases between. The chain's CDR3 is CASSGDSYYEQYF. The CDR3 DNA sequence: TGTGCCAGCAGTGGAGACAGTTACTACGAGCAGTACTTC.

The chain links TRBV27 to TRBJ2-1; D ambiguous. This CDR3 has 12 residues. Germline V CDR1 and CDR2: MNHEY, SMNVEV (reference sequence). V shed 3 bases and J shed 6 bases, with 6 bases lying between them. The CDR3 reads CASSLNSNEQFF. CDR3 nucleotides: TGTGCCAGCAGTTTGAACAGCAATGAGCAGTTCTTC.

This chain links TRBV28 with TRBJ2-7; 9 bases line up with TRBD2. This CDR3 is built from 14 residues. V was pared by 5 bases and J by 3 bases, with 5 bases of the junction left unmatched. CDR1 and CDR2 from the germline V gene are MDHEN and SYDVKM. CDR3 sequence: CASSPSGKIYEQYF. DNA for the CDR3: TGTGCCAGCAGTCCTAGCGGGAAAATCTACGAGCAGTACTTC.

V usage is TRBV15 and J usage is TRBJ2-2, with D possibly being TRBD1 (6 bases). Germline loops: CDR1 LNHNV, CDR2 YYDKDF (reference sequence). The CDR3 sequence is 16 residues long. V lost 0 bases, J lost 4 bases, and 12 bases lay in between. The CDR3 DNA sequence: TGTGCCACCAGCAGAGATCGCACAGGGATCACCGGGGAGCTGTTTTTT. Translated, it gives CATSRDRTGITGELFF.

The chain links TRBV6-5 to TRBJ1-6; D remains ambiguous. Per germline, CDR1 MNHEY and CDR2 SVGAGI. The CDR3 totals 13 residues. V was trimmed by 3 bases and J by 6 bases, leaving 6 bases between them. The CDR3 nucleotides read TGTGCCAGCAGTTATAATCCTAATTCACCCCTCCACTTT. Encoded protein: CASSYNPNSPLHF.

The chain recombines TRBV6-1 with TRBJ1-3; D possibly corresponds to TRBD1 (5 bases). The germline V gene encodes CDR1 MNHNS and CDR2 SASEGT. The V end lost 2 bases, the J end lost 2 bases, and 10 bases lay between the germline ends. This CDR3 contains 15 residues. The CDR3 coding sequence is TGTGCCAGCAGTGAACCAGGGTTTACTGGAAACACCATATATTTT. Translating gives CASSEPGFTGNTIYF.

The chain joins TRBV9 to TRBJ2-1; maybe TRBD2 (5 bases). Germline loops: CDR1 SGDLS, CDR2 YYNGEE. CDR3 length equals 16 residues. The V end lost 0 bases, the J end lost 1 base, and 11 bases lay between the germline ends. The CDR3 sequence is CASSVAVDLSYNEQFF. In nucleotides, the CDR3 is TGTGCCAGCAGCGTAGCAGTGGACTTATCCTACAATGAGCAGTTCTTC.

The chain carries TRBV7-3 and TRBJ2-2; D is possibly TRBD1 (6 bases). Trimming took 1 base from V and 6 from J, leaving 12 bases between them. The germline CDR1 and CDR2 sequences are SGHTA and FQGTGA. The CDR3 is 15 amino acids. The CDR3: CASSLRAGAAGELFF. The CDR3 bases are TGTGCCAGCAGCTTAAGGGCAGGGGCGGCCGGGGAGCTGTTTTTT.

The CDR3 spells CASSLGQGIYEQYF. CDR3 DNA sequence: TGCGCCAGCAGCTTGGGACAGGGGATCTACGAGCAGTACTTC. The chain is built from TRBV5-1 and TRBJ2-7; 8 positions match TRBD1. The CDR3 has 14 residues. V gave up 0 bases and J gave up 3 bases; unmatched junction bases: 2. Germline V gives CDR1 SGHRS, CDR2 YFSETQ. The entire variable domain, with the rest obtained from reference TRBV5-1 and TRBJ2-7, is as follows: KAGVTQTPRYLIKTRGQQVTLSCSPISGHRSVSWYQQTPGQGLQFLFEYFSETQRNKGNFPGRFSGRQFSNSRSEMNVSTLELGDSALYLCASSLGQGIYEQYFGPGTRLTVT.

The chain uses TRBV9 and TRBJ1-2, with TRBD1 as a possible D gene (5 bases). The CDR3 totals 13 residues. The V end was cut by 4 bases, the J end by 7 bases, with 14 bases between. Germline V lookup: CDR1 SGDLS, CDR2 YYNGEE. CDR3 region: CASSPQAGGGYTF. The DNA of the CDR3 is TGTGCCAGCAGCCCCCAGGCCGGGGGTGGCTACACCTTC.

The J gene is TRBJ1-1, the V gene TRBV7-2; D may be TRBD1 (5 bases). This CDR3 is built from 14 residues. The germline gives CDR1 SGHTA, CDR2 FQGNSA. The V end lost 3 bases, the J end lost 1 base, and 9 bases lay between the germline ends. In nucleotides, the CDR3 is TGTGCCAGCAGCTTGAGGACAACGAACACTGAAGCTTTCTTT. This sequence encodes CASSLRTTNTEAFF.

The chain carries TRBV4-2 and TRBJ2-1; D might be TRBD2 (6 bases). The length of the CDR3 is 14 residues. Germline V CDR1 and CDR2: LGHNA, YNFKEQ. Trimming cost V 1 base and J 8 bases, with 12 bases left between them. The CDR3 sequence: CASSQVSGLDEQFF. CDR3 DNA: TGTGCCAGCAGCCAAGTTTCGGGACTCGATGAGCAGTTCTTC.

J is TRBJ1-1 and V is TRBV6-5; TRBD1 is a possible D gene (5 bases). Germline CDR1 MNHEY, CDR2 SVGAGI. The V end lost 5 bases, the J end lost 1 base, and 8 bases lay between the germline ends. The CDR3 length is 13 residues. Written as DNA, the CDR3 is TGTGCCAGCAGTCCTACAGGGAACACTGAAGCTTTCTTT. It is translated as CASSPTGNTEAFF.

The chain recombines TRBV14 with TRBJ2-3; 8 bases are a match to TRBD1. J gave up 2 bases and V 4 bases, and 11 bases lay outside the gene matches. The CDR3 spans 17 residues. Germline values: CDR1 SGHDN, CDR2 FVKESK. As DNA, the CDR3 is TGTGCCAGCAGCCCGCCTCGCGGGACAGGAAACACAGATACGCAGTATTTT. As protein: CASSPPRGTGNTDTQYF.

The chain joins TRBV28 to TRBJ1-2; 8 nucleotides line up with TRBD1. Germline CDR1 reads MDHEN; CDR2 reads SYDVKM. The CDR3 has 14 amino acids. DNA of the CDR3: TGTGTCATCAGGGGGACAGGCGCTAACTATGGCTACACCTTC. Translating gives CVIRGTGANYGYTF.

CDR3 sequence reads: CASSQEPGIFTDTQYF. For the CDR3, the DNA is TGCGCCAGCAGCCAGGAACCCGGGATATTCACAGATACGCAGTATTTT. This rearrangement joins TRBV4-1 to TRBJ2-3; D may be TRBD2 (5 bases). Germline-derived CDR1 and CDR2 are MGHRA and YSYEKL. CDR3 length equals 16 residues. V lost 3 bases, J lost 2 bases, and 15 bases lay in between.

CDR3 nucleotides: TGTGCCAGCAGAACGGGCGGGGGTAACAATGAGCAGTTCTTC. This encodes CASRTGGGNNEQFF. This rearrangement joins TRBV27 to TRBJ2-1; the match to TRBD2 covers 7 bases. The CDR3 spans 14 residues. The germline CDR1 and CDR2 sequences are MNHEY and SMNVEV (reference sequence). After removal of 6 bases from V and 5 bases from J, the junction contained 7 bases not matched to a gene.

The gene calls are TRBV7-9 and TRBJ2-3; 8 bases are a match to TRBD1. CDR3 length: 17 residues. The germline V gene has CDR1 SEHNR and CDR2 FQNEAQ (reference sequence). The V segment lost 1 base and the J segment 5 bases; nucleotides outside the gene matches: 11. CDR3 residues: CASSLGILDRVEDTQYF. CDR3 coding DNA: TGTGCCAGCAGCTTAGGGATCTTGGACAGGGTTGAAGATACGCAGTATTTT.

This clone was picked up a small number of times. This chain uses TRBV6-5 with TRBJ2-2; TRBD2 matches at 11 bases. CDR3 length: 15 residues. The V segment lost 6 bases and the J segment 5 bases; nucleotides outside the gene matches: 5. Germline CDR1 is MNHEY and CDR2 is SVGAGI. CDR3 nucleotides: TGTGCCAGCAGATTAGCGGGGGGGATAACCGGGGAGCTGTTTTTT. This codes for CASRLAGGITGELFF.

The sample holds a few counts of this clone. The chain joins TRBV7-9 to TRBJ1-1, with TRBD1 identical over 7 bases. Losses at the gene ends were 4 bases for V and 1 base for J; bases not matched to a gene: 9. CDR1 and CDR2 (germline): SEHNR, FQNEAQ (reference sequence). The CDR3 is 16 residues long. This chain's CDR3 is CASSSHKRTGNTEAFF. CDR3 coding DNA: TGTGCCAGCAGCTCTCATAAAAGGACAGGGAACACTGAAGCTTTCTTT.